This T cell receptor (beta chain) was recorded in a study of post-analysis software for immune sequencing data. The study, taken as a whole, reports: A few TRBV segments appeared more often in patients than in controls, and TRBV5-6, TRBV5-1 and TRBV20-1 were among these.

As to this clonotype: The antigen is unknown.

The library was made from cDNA and included unique molecular identifiers. TCRdb recomputed calls from the PCR reads with MiXCR, one row per CDR3 protein. This table holds approximately 250,000 distinct CDR3 sequences, about 40% found once. The CDR3 consists of 16 residues. From germline, CDR1 is SGHDT and CDR2 YYEEEE. Between the trimmed V and J ends, which lost 5 bases and 0 bases, there was a span of 16 bases. This receptor was taken from a girl under 18 with multiple sclerosis. This sequence joins TRBV5-6 and TRBJ2-3; TRBD1 might be the D (5 bases). Specimen: blood. The CDR3 is CASSFGAPTSTDTQYF. CDR3 sequence (DNA): TGTGCCAGCAGTTTTGGGGCCCCTACTAGCACAGATACGCAGTATTTT.